This T cell receptor beta chain was sequenced during a study of T cell repertoires in cytomegalovirus infection. For the study at large: Public TCR beta signatures indicated both CMV infection and matching HLA type.

CDR1 is DFQATT, CDR2 SNEGSKA, per germline (reference sequence). The CDR3 runs to 16 residues. With 6 bases clipped from V and 3 bases from J, the junction kept 8 bases outside the gene matches. This clonotype came up a few times. Its matching antigen is unknown. TCRdb recomputed calls from the reads with MiXCR, one row per CDR3 protein. The repertoire includes about 310,000 distinct CDR3 sequences, around 10% of them detected once, and 2.5% sits in the top ten. General study results and limits: The study identified carriers of CMV plus the relevant HLA from cumulative public TCR beta family frequency. Predominance within the ex vivo response was attributable to HLA-C-restricted CMV-specific TCR beta clonotypes.

The chain is built from TRBV20-1 and TRBJ2-1; TRBD2 agrees at 13 bases. This receptor was obtained from a human donor in good health (CMV status not recorded). Some clones in this sample may be carry-over from other donors' samples. The source material was PBMCs. The CDR3 region is CSARGLAGVNYNEQFF. The CDR3 DNA follows: TGCAGTGCCCGTGGACTAGCGGGGGTTAACTACAATGAGCAGTTCTTC.